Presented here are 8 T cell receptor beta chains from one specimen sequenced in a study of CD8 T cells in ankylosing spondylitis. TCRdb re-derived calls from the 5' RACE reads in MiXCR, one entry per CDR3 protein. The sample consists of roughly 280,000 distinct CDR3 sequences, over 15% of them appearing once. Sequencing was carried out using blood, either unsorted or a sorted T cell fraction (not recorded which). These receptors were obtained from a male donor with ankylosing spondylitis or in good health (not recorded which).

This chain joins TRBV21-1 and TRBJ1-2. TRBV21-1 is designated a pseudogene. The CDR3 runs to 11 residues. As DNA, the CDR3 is TGTGCCAGCAGCAAGACGGGTGGCTACACCTTC. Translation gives CASSKTGGYTF.

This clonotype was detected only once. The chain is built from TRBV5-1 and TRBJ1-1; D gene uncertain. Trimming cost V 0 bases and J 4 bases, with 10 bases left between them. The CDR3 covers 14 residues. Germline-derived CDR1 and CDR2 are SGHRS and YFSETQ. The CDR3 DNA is TGCGCCAGCAGCTTGGCCGGAACGGGCACTGAAGCTTTCTTT. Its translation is CASSLAGTGTEAFF.

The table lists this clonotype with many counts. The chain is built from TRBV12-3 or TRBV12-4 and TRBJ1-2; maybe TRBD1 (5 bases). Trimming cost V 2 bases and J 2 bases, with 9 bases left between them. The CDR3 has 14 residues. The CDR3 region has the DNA TGTGCCAGCAGTTTAAGGGGAAGAAACTATGGCTACACCTTC. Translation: CASSLRGRNYGYTF.

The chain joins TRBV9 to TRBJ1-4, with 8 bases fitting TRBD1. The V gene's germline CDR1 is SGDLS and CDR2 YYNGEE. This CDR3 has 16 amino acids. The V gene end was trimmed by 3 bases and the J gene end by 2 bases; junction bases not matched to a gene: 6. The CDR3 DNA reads TGTGCCAGCAGCGCCACAGGGGGTCCGACTAATGAAAAACTGTTTTTT. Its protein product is CASSATGGPTNEKLFF.

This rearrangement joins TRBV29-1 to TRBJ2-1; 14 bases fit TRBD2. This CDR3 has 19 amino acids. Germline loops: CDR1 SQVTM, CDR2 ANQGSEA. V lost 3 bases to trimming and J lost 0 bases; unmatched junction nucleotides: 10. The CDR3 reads CSVDLGGLAGVASYNEQFF. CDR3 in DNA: TGCAGCGTTGATCTCGGGGGACTAGCGGGAGTGGCCTCCTACAATGAGCAGTTCTTC.

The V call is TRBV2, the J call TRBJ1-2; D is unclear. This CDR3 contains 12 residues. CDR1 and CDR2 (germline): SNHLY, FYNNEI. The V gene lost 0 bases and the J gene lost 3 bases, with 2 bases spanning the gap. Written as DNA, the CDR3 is TGTGCCAGCAGTGAAGCGTACTATGGCTACACCTTC. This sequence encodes CASSEAYYGYTF.

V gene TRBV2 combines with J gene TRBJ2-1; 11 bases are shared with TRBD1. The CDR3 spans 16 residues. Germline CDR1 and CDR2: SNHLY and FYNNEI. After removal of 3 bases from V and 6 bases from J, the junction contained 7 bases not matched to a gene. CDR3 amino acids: CASSDPGQGVSNEQFF. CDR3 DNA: TGTGCCAGCAGTGACCCGGGACAGGGGGTTAGCAATGAGCAGTTCTTC.

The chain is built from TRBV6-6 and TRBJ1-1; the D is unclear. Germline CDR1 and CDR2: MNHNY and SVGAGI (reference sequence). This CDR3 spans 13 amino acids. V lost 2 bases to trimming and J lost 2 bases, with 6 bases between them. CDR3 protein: CASSYMGNTEAFF. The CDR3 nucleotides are TGTGCCAGCAGTTACATGGGAAACACTGAAGCTTTCTTT.